This entry lists 30 T cell receptor beta chains sequenced from one sample in a study of early T cells in non-severe SARS-CoV-2 infection. TCRdb called the 5' RACE reads again in MiXCR, with one record for every CDR3 protein. The sample contains some 28,000 distinct CDR3 sequences, about 9.5% of which appear only once. Sequencing used whole blood. These receptors originate from an adult who was a healthcare worker with PCR-confirmed SARS-CoV-2 infection or an uninfected control (not recorded which).

V usage is TRBV7-9 and J usage is TRBJ2-3; D is uncertain. The germline V gene encodes CDR1 SEHNR and CDR2 FQNEAQ (reference sequence). This CDR3 contains 12 residues. Trimming cost V 1 base and J 6 bases, with 5 bases left between them. The DNA of the CDR3 is TGTGCCAGCAGCTTAGATTCGGATACGCAGTATTTT. Residues: CASSLDSDTQYF.

This clonotype was seen ten or more times. The junction departs from germline at one end; a sequencing error may be responsible. This chain connects TRBV5-6 to TRBJ1-1; tentative D call: TRBD1 (5 bases). This CDR3 is built from 14 residues. The germline gives CDR1 SGHDT, CDR2 YYEEEE. CDR3 coding DNA: TGCGCCAGCAGCCTCCAGGGAGTGAACACTGAAGCTTTCTTT. This sequence encodes CASSLQGVNTEAFF.

This clonotype was counted between two and nine times. The V and J genes are TRBV27 and TRBJ1-6; the D is unclear. The CDR3 covers 13 residues. With 3 bases removed from V and 7 bases from J, the gap between germline ends came to 7 bases. The germline CDR1 and CDR2 sequences are MNHEY and SMNVEV (reference sequence). CDR3 bases: TGTGCCAGCAGTTTGCGGGAGAATTCACCCCTCCACTTT. Encoded protein: CASSLRENSPLHF.

This clonotype has at least ten counts. The chain is built from TRBV6-1 and TRBJ2-1; 8 nucleotides match TRBD1. Trimming took 6 bases from V and 7 from J; bases not matched to a gene: 8. This CDR3 is built from 14 residues. Germline values: CDR1 MNHNS, CDR2 SASEGT. As DNA, the CDR3 is TGTGCCAGCAGGCCCAGGGGGCGGGTAAATGAGCAGTTCTTC. Amino acids: CASRPRGRVNEQFF.

This rearrangement joins TRBV2 to TRBJ2-5, with D tentatively TRBD1 or TRBD2 (5 bases each). Trimming left V 6 bases short and J 3 bases short, with 8 bases between. The CDR3 runs to 12 residues. Looked up from germline, CDR1 is SNHLY and CDR2 is FYNNEI. CDR3: CASSRGEETQYF. CDR3 in DNA: TGTGCCAGCAGCAGAGGGGAAGAGACCCAGTACTTC.

The chain has TRBV18 and TRBJ2-2; D gene ambiguous. This CDR3 has 16 amino acids. Trimming pared 5 bases from V and 1 base from J, leaving 14 bases between. Germline CDR1 reads KGHSH; CDR2 reads LQKENI. The CDR3 is CASSEQNPLNTGELFF. The CDR3 bases are TGTGCCAGCTCAGAACAGAACCCTCTGAACACCGGGGAGCTGTTTTTT. Full variable domain (missing parts from reference TRBV18 and TRBJ2-2): NAGVMQNPRHLVRRRGQEARLRCSPMKGHSHVYWYRQLPEEGLKFMVYLQKENIIDESGMPKERFSAEFPKEGPSILRIQQVVRGDSAAYFCASSEQNPLNTGELFFGEGSRLTVL.

This clonotype was detected a few times. The J gene is TRBJ1-5, the V gene TRBV29-1, with D perhaps matching TRBD1 (5 bases). CDR1 is SQVTM, CDR2 ANQGSEA, per germline. Trimming left V 5 bases short and J 5 bases short, with 13 bases between. This CDR3 is 13 amino acids long. The CDR3 reads CSVSGALDQPQHF. DNA of the CDR3: TGCAGCGTTAGTGGGGCGCTAGATCAGCCCCAGCATTTT.

This clonotype showed up just a few times. The chain links TRBV7-3 to TRBJ1-1, with TRBD1 matching 7 bases. V dropped 1 base and J dropped 8; count of bases not matched to a gene: 16. There are 17 residues in the CDR3. From germline, CDR1 is SGHTA and CDR2 FQGTGA. Here the CDR3 reads CASSLIRPTGERWEAFF. The CDR3 coding sequence is TGTGCCAGCAGCTTAATTCGACCCACAGGGGAGAGATGGGAAGCTTTCTTT.

This clonotype appeared a few times. The genes are TRBV12-5 and TRBJ2-2; 7 nucleotides match TRBD1. The CDR3 contains 14 residues. Germline V CDR1 and CDR2: LGHNT, FRNRAP. V was clipped by 6 bases and J by 3 bases; unmatched bases: 4. CDR3 DNA sequence: TGTGCTAGTGGATCCGGGACAGACACCGGGGAGCTGTTTTTT. As protein: CASGSGTDTGELFF. The variable domain in full, with the rest retrieved from reference TRBV12-5 and TRBJ2-2, is DARVTQTPRHKVTEMGQEVTMRCQPILGHNTVFWYRQTMMQGLELLAYFRNRAPLDDSGMPKDRFSAEMPDATLATLKIQPSEPRDSAVYFCASGSGTDTGELFFGEGSRLTVL.

Ten or more counts support this clonotype. The chain links TRBV29-1 to TRBJ2-7; either TRBD1 or TRBD2 may supply D (5 bases each). Between the trimmed V and J ends, which lost 6 bases and 0 bases, there was a span of 12 bases. The length of the CDR3 is 13 residues. Per the germline V gene, CDR1 is SQVTM and CDR2 is ANQGSEA. In DNA form, the CDR3 reads TGCAGCGTAGGGACGGTTAGCTCCTACGAGCAGTACTTC. Translated: CSVGTVSSYEQYF.

This clonotype was detected a few times. This chain links TRBV29-1 with TRBJ2-3; D tentatively reads TRBD1 or TRBD2 (5 bases each). V was trimmed by 6 bases and J by 2 bases, leaving 9 bases between them. This CDR3 has 12 residues. Germline loops: CDR1 SQVTM, CDR2 ANQGSEA. CDR3 DNA: TGCAGCGTCTGGGACCACACAGATACGCAGTATTTT. This gives the protein CSVWDHTDTQYF.

This clonotype was seen repeatedly, ten times or more. The chain carries TRBV20-1 and TRBJ1-3, with D hard to call. This CDR3 has 14 amino acids. Trimming removed 4 bases from V and 0 bases from J, with 10 bases in between. Germline V gene data show CDR1 as DFQATT and CDR2 as SNEGSKA (reference sequence). This CDR3 is CSAMDGLSGNTIYF. In nucleotides, the CDR3 is TGCAGTGCTATGGACGGCCTCTCTGGAAACACCATATATTTT.

Only a few counts were recorded for this clonotype. V usage is TRBV19 and J usage is TRBJ2-4, with TRBD1 matching over 10 bases. Germline V gene sequence: CDR1 LNHDA, CDR2 SQIVND (reference sequence). The trim removed 6 bases at V and 0 bases at J, leaving 11 bases unmatched. The CDR3 contains 18 residues. The CDR3 region is CASSPPRQGASAKNIQYF. The CDR3 coding sequence is TGTGCCAGTAGCCCTCCCCGACAGGGGGCCTCAGCCAAAAACATTCAGTACTTC. Full variable domain (rest looked up from reference TRBV19 and TRBJ2-4): DGGITQSPKYLFRKEGQNVTLSCEQNLNHDAMYWYRQDPGQGLRLIYYSQIVNDFQKGDIAEGYSVSREKKESFPLTVTSAQKNPTAFYLCASSPPRQGASAKNIQYFGAGTRLSVL.

This clonotype was observed at least ten times. V and J are TRBV20-1 and TRBJ2-3, with D possibly being TRBD1 (5 bases). Per germline, CDR1 DFQATT and CDR2 SNEGSKA (reference sequence). Trimming took off 2 bases at V and 4 bases at J, with 10 bases between the two ends. The CDR3 consists of 13 residues. CDR3 sequence: CSARIYRSDTQYF. Written as DNA, the CDR3 is TGCAGTGCTAGAATCTACAGGTCAGATACGCAGTATTTT.

The rearrangement joins TRBV5-1 to TRBJ2-2; a possible D gene is TRBD2 (5 bases). Deletions cut 7 bases from V and 1 base from J, with 14 bases between. CDR1 is SGHRS, CDR2 YFSETQ, per germline. The CDR3 extends over 15 amino acids. CDR3 nucleotides: TGCGCCAGCCAACCGGCGGGTAGGAACACCGGGGAGCTGTTTTTT. It specifies CASQPAGRNTGELFF.

The genes are TRBV7-9 and TRBJ1-2; a possible D gene is TRBD1 (6 bases). CDR1 is SEHNR and CDR2 is FQNEAQ in the germline V gene (reference sequence). This CDR3 is built from 13 residues. Trimming stripped 6 bases from V and 8 bases from J, with 16 bases between. CDR3 bases: TGTGCCAGCAGTTTACAGGGTTTGCGGGGCTACACCTTC. Translated: CASSLQGLRGYTF.

This clonotype was observed a handful of times. This rearrangement joins TRBV12-3 or TRBV12-4 to TRBJ2-3; D is ambiguous. Trimming took 0 bases from V and 2 from J, leaving 12 bases between them. CDR3 length equals 16 residues. CDR3 DNA sequence: TGTGCCAGCAGTTTAGCTTTAGTCCCCGACACAGATACGCAGTATTTT. Its protein is CASSLALVPDTDTQYF.

This clonotype was picked up many times. The rearrangement uses TRBV20-1 and TRBJ1-5; TRBD1 is a possible D gene (5 bases). The CDR3 runs to 14 residues. The germline V and J ends were trimmed by 2 bases and 2 bases, with 10 bases remaining between them. Looked up from germline, CDR1 is DFQATT and CDR2 is SNEGSKA (reference sequence). In DNA form, the CDR3 reads TGCAGTGCTAGACGGGGGATGGGCAATCAGCCCCAGCATTTT. Encoded protein: CSARRGMGNQPQHF.

This clonotype was counted many times. The CDR3 loop is CASSSAVNSYEQYF. The CDR3 DNA reads as TGTGCCAGCAGCTCAGCCGTCAACTCCTACGAGCAGTACTTC. V gene TRBV7-2 combines with J gene TRBJ2-7; D gene unclear. Germline CDR1 reads SGHTA; CDR2 reads FQGNSA. The CDR3 has 14 amino acids. The V and J ends lost 4 bases and 0 bases respectively, with 10 bases between them.

This clonotype occurred a few times. The chain employs TRBV11-2 and TRBJ2-7, with D unclear. With 5 bases removed from V and 5 bases from J, the gap between germline ends came to 13 bases. The CDR3 has 13 amino acids. Germline assignment: CDR1 SGHAT and CDR2 FQNNGV. CDR3 sequence reads: CASSLVVANEQYF. CDR3 nucleotides: TGTGCCAGCAGCCTGGTGGTGGCTAACGAGCAGTACTTC.

This clonotype was detected many times. The chain combines TRBV4-1 with TRBJ2-7; D gene unclear. Germline V gives CDR1 MGHRA, CDR2 YSYEKL. V was shortened by 2 bases and J by 3 bases, with 11 bases between the two germline ends. This CDR3 is built from 14 residues. This CDR3 reads CASSQSAANYEQYF. The DNA for the CDR3 is TGCGCCAGCAGCCAATCGGCTGCCAACTACGAGCAGTACTTC.

V usage is TRBV29-1 and J usage is TRBJ2-7, with TRBD2 matching over 7 bases. Germline V gene lookup returns CDR1 SQVTM and CDR2 ANQGSEA. The CDR3 contains 16 residues. Trimming removed 4 bases from V and 0 bases from J; junction bases left unmatched: 12. The CDR3 sequence: CSVGAGWGTSSYEQYF. CDR3 nucleotides: TGCAGCGTTGGAGCGGGGTGGGGGACGAGCTCCTACGAGCAGTACTTC.

This clonotype appeared many times. The chain links TRBV18 to TRBJ2-3, with no clear D. CDR3 length: 13 amino acids. Germline assignment: CDR1 KGHSH and CDR2 LQKENI. V lost 3 bases to trimming and J lost 0 bases, with 4 bases between them. The CDR3 sequence is CASSPASTDTQYF. The CDR3, as DNA: TGTGCCAGCTCACCCGCTAGCACAGATACGCAGTATTTT.

This clonotype was counted a few times. This chain links TRBV7-3 with TRBJ2-7; 10 nucleotides match TRBD1. Trimming removed 3 bases from V and 2 bases from J; junction bases left unmatched: 4. The CDR3 spans 15 residues. Germline CDR1 and CDR2: SGHTA and FQGTGA. The CDR3 coding sequence is TGTGCCAGCAGCTTTGACGGGACAGGGGCCTACGAGCAGTACTTC. It translates to CASSFDGTGAYEQYF.

This clonotype was counted a few times. The V gene is TRBV30, the J gene TRBJ2-4; D is uncertain. Trimming removed 2 bases at V and 6 bases at J, with 5 bases between. The CDR3 has 11 amino acids. CDR1 and CDR2 (germline): GTSNPN, SVGIG (reference sequence). In nucleotides, the CDR3 is TGTGCCTGGAGTTCGGGAAACATTCAGTACTTC. Amino acid sequence: CAWSSGNIQYF.

V is TRBV7-2 and J is TRBJ2-2; unclear D gene. This CDR3 has 13 amino acids. Trimming left V 5 bases short and J 4 bases short, with 8 bases between. Germline lookup yields CDR1 SGHTA and CDR2 FQGNSA. CDR3 in amino acids: CASSHVGTGELFF. CDR3 nucleotide sequence: TGTGCCAGCAGCCACGTAGGCACCGGGGAGCTGTTTTTT.

This clonotype was seen repeatedly, ten times or more. This sequence joins TRBV5-4 and TRBJ2-5, with a weak D call TRBD1 (7 bases). Germline V gene sequence: CDR1 SGHNT, CDR2 YYREEE (reference sequence). With 4 bases removed from V and 3 bases from J, the gap between germline ends came to 13 bases. The CDR3 extends over 14 amino acids. This CDR3 is CASSAGQQEETQYF. DNA of the CDR3: TGTGCCAGCAGCGCGGGACAGCAAGAAGAGACCCAGTACTTC.

In the case of this clonotype: The final CDR3 position lacks the conserved phenylalanine or tryptophan, pointing to a likely read error. The chain links TRBV20-1 to TRBJ1-1; tentatively, D is TRBD1 (5 bases). The V gene's germline CDR1 is DFQATT and CDR2 SNEGSKA (reference sequence). V was clipped by 0 bases and J by 1 base, with 6 bases between them. The CDR3 consists of 13 residues. CDR3 DNA: TGCAGTGCTAGAGATGGGGGGAACACTGAAGCTTTCTCT. Its protein product is CSARDGGNTEAFS.

This clonotype was seen repeatedly, ten times or more. The chain recombines TRBV14 with TRBJ2-5; the D is unclear. Looked up from germline, CDR1 is SGHDN and CDR2 is FVKESK. Trimming stripped 4 bases from V and 2 bases from J, with 8 bases between. The CDR3 sequence is 13 residues long. This CDR3 is CASSRSPQETQYF. CDR3 in DNA: TGTGCCAGCAGCCGGTCTCCTCAAGAGACCCAGTACTTC.

This clonotype was observed many times. V and J are TRBV5-4 and TRBJ2-2, with 11 bases aligning to TRBD2. Per germline, CDR1 SGHNT and CDR2 YYREEE (reference sequence). The length of the CDR3 is 15 residues. Unmatched junction bases numbered 3, after V lost 2 bases and J lost 6 bases. CDR3 in amino acids: CASSFSGGAAGELFF. CDR3 bases: TGTGCCAGCAGCTTTAGCGGGGGGGCCGCCGGGGAGCTGTTTTTT.